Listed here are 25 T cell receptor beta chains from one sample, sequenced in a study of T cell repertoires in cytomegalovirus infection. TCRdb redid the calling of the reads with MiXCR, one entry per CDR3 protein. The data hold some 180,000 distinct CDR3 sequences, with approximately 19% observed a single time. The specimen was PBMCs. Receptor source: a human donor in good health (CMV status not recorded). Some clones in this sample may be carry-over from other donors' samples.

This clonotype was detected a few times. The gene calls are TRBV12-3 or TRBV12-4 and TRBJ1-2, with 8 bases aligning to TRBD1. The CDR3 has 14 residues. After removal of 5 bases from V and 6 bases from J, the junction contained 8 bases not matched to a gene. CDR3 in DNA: TGTGCCAGCAGTACCGGACAGGGATTGGATGGCTACACCTTC. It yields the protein CASSTGQGLDGYTF.

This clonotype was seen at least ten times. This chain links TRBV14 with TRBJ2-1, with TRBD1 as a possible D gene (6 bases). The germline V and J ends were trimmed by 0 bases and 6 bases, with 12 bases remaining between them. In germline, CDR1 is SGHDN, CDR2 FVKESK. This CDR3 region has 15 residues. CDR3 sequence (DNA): TGTGCCAGCAGCCAAGATAGGGACAAGCCCAATGAGCAGTTCTTC. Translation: CASSQDRDKPNEQFF.

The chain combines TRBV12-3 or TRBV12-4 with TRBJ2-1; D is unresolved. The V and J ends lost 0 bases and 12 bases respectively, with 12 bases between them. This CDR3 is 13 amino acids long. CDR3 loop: CASSLAPVAGQFF. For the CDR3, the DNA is TGTGCCAGCAGTTTAGCGCCGGTAGCTGGGCAGTTCTTC.

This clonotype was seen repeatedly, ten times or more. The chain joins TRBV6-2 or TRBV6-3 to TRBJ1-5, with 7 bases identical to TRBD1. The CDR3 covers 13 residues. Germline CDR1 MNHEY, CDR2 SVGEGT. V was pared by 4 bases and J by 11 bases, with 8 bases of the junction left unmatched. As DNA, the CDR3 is TGTGCCAGCAGTTGGGGCCCACAGGGGACCCAGCATTTT. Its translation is CASSWGPQGTQHF.

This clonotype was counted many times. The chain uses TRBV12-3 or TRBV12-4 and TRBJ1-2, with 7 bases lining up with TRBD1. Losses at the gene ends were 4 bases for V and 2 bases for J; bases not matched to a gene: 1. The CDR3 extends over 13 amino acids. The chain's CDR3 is CASSSQGNYGYTF. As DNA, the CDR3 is TGTGCCAGCAGTTCACAGGGGAACTATGGCTACACCTTC.

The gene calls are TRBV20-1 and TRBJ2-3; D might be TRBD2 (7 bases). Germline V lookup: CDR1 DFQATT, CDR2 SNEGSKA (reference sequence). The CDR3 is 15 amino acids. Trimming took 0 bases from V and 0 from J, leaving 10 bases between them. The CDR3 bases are TGCAGTGCTAGAGAGCGGGGGACAAGCACAGATACGCAGTATTTT. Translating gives CSARERGTSTDTQYF.

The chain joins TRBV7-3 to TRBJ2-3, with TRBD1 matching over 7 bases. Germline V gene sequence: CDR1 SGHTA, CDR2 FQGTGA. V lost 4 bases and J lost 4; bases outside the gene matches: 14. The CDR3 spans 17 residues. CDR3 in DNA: TGTGCCAGCAGCTCTGAAGGGGGCAGGGGGTTGGCAGATACGCAGTATTTT. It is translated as CASSSEGGRGLADTQYF. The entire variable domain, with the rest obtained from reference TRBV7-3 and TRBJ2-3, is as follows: GAGVSQTPSNKVTEKGKYVELRCDPISGHTALYWYRQSLGQGPEFLIYFQGTGAADDSGLPNDRFFAVRPEGSVSTLKIQRTERGDSAVYLCASSSEGGRGLADTQYFGPGTRLTVL.

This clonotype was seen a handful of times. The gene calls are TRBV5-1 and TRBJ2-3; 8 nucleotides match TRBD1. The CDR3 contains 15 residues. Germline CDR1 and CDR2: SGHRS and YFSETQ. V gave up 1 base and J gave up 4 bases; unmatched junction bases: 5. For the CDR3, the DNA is TGCGCCAGCAGCTTGACCAGGGGGCTCGCAGATACGCAGTATTTT. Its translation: CASSLTRGLADTQYF.

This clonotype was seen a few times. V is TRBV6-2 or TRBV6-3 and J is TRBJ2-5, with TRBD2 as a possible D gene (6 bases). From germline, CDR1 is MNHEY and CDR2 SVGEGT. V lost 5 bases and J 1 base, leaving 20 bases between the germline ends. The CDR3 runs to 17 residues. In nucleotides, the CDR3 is TGTGCCAGCAGTCATTGGAAGGGACTCAGCGGCCAAGAGACCCAGTACTTC. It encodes CASSHWKGLSGQETQYF.

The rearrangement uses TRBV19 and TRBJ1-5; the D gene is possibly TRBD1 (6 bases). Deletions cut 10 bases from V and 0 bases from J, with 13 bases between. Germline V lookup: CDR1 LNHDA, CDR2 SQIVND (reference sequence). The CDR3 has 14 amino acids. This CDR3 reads CATTDRYSNQPQHF. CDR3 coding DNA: TGTGCCACCACTGACAGGTATAGCAATCAGCCCCAGCATTTT.

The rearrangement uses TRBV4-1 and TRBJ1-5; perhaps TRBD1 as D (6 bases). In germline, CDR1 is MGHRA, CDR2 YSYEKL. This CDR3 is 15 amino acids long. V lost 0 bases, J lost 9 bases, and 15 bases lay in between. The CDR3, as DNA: TGCGCCAGCAGCCAAGATCTCGGGGGGCATGGGCCCCAGCATTTT. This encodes CASSQDLGGHGPQHF.

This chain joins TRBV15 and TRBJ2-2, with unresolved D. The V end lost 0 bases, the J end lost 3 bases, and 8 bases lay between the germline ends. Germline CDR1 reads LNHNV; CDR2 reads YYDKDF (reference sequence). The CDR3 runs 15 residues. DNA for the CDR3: TGTGCCACCAGCAGAGAAGGGTTGGACACCGGGGAGCTGTTTTTT. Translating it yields CATSREGLDTGELFF.

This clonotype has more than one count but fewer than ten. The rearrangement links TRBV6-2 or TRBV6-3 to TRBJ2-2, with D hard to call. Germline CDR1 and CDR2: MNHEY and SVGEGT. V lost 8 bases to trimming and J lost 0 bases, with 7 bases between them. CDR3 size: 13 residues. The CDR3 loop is CASGFPNTGELFF. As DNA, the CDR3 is TGTGCCAGCGGGTTCCCGAACACCGGGGAGCTGTTTTTT.

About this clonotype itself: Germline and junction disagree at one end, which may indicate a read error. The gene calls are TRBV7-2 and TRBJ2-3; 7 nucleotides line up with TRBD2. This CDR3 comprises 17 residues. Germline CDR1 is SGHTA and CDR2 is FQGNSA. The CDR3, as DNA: TGTGCCAACAGCCTCGGGCCCCTAGCGGCTAGCACAGATACGCAGTATTTT. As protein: CANSLGPLAASTDTQYF.

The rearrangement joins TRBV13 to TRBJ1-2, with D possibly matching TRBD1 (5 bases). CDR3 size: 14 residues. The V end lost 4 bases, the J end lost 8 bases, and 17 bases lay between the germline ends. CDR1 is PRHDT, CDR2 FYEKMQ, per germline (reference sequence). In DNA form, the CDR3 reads TGTGCCAGCAGCTCCCGGGGGGGAAGGGGAGGCTACACCTTC. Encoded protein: CASSSRGGRGGYTF.

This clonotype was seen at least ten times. The CDR3 DNA sequence: TGTGCCAGCAGCTTAGTAGGCGGACACAATGAGCAGTTCTTC. This sequence encodes CASSLVGGHNEQFF. V usage is TRBV7-6 and J usage is TRBJ2-1; unclear D gene. CDR1 and CDR2 from the germline V gene are SGHVS and FNYEAQ. With 1 base removed from V and 5 bases from J, the gap between germline ends came to 9 bases. The CDR3 extends over 14 amino acids.

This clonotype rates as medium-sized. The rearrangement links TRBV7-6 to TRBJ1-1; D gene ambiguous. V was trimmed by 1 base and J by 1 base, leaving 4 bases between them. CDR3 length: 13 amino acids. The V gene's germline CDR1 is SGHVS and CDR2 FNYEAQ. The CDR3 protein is CASSLEQNTEAFF. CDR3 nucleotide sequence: TGTGCCAGCAGCTTAGAACAGAACACTGAAGCTTTCTTT.

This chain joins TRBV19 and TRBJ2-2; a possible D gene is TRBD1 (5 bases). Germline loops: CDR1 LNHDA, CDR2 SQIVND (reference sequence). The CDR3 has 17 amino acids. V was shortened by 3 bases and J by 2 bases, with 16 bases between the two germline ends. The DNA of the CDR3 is TGTGCCAGTAGTATGACCCGGCGACAGCCAAACACCGGGGAGCTGTTTTTT. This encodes CASSMTRRQPNTGELFF.

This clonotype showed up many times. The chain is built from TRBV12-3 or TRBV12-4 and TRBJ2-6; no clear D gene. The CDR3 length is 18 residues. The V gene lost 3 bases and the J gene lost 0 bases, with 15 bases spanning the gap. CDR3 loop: CASSFSGPRGSGANVLTF. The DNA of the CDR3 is TGTGCCAGCAGTTTCTCGGGTCCCCGCGGCTCTGGGGCCAACGTCCTGACTTTC.

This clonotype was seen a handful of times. Here the CDR3 reads CASSIFAGGPDEQFF. The CDR3 DNA reads TGTGCCAGTAGTATATTCGCGGGAGGGCCTGATGAGCAGTTCTTC. The chain is built from TRBV19 and TRBJ2-1, with 9 bases aligning to TRBD2. CDR1 and CDR2 from the germline V gene are LNHDA and SQIVND (reference sequence). This CDR3 spans 15 amino acids. V was pared by 2 bases and J by 8 bases, with 7 bases of the junction left unmatched. Full variable domain (rest looked up from reference TRBV19 and TRBJ2-1): DGGITQSPKYLFRKEGQNVTLSCEQNLNHDAMYWYRQDPGQGLRLIYYSQIVNDFQKGDIAEGYSVSREKKESFPLTVTSAQKNPTAFYLCASSIFAGGPDEQFFGPGTRLTVL.

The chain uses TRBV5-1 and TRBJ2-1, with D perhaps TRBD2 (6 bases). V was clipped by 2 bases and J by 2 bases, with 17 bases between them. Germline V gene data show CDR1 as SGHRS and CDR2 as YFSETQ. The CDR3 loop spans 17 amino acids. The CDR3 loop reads CASSLEKGRMAYNEQFF. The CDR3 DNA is TGCGCCAGCAGCTTAGAGAAGGGGAGGATGGCCTACAATGAGCAGTTCTTC.

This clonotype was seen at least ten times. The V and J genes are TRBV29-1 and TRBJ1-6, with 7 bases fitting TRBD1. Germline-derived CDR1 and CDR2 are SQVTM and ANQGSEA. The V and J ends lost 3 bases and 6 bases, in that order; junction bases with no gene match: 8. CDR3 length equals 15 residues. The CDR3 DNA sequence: TGCAGCGTTGACCGACAGGGAGGGCCTAATTCACCCCTCCACTTT. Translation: CSVDRQGGPNSPLHF.

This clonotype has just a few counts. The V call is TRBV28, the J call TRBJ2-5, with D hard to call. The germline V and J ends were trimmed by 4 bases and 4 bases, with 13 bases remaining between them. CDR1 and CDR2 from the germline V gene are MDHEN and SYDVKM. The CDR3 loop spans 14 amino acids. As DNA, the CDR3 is TGTGCCAGCAGTTCAACTTGGCAAGGAGAGACCCAGTACTTC. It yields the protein CASSSTWQGETQYF.

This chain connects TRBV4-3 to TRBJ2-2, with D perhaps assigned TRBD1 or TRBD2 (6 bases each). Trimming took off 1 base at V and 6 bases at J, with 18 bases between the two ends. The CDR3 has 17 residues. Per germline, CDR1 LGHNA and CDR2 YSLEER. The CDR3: CASSQGRGGGRSGELFF. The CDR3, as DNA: TGCGCCAGCAGCCAAGGCAGGGGTGGGGGGAGGTCCGGGGAGCTGTTTTTT.

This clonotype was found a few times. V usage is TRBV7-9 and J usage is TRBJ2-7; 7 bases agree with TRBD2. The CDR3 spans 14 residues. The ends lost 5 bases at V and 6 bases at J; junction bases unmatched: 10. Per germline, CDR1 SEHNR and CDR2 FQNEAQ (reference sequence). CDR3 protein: CASSPILAVPEQYF. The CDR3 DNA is TGTGCCAGCAGCCCGATTCTAGCGGTCCCCGAGCAGTACTTC.